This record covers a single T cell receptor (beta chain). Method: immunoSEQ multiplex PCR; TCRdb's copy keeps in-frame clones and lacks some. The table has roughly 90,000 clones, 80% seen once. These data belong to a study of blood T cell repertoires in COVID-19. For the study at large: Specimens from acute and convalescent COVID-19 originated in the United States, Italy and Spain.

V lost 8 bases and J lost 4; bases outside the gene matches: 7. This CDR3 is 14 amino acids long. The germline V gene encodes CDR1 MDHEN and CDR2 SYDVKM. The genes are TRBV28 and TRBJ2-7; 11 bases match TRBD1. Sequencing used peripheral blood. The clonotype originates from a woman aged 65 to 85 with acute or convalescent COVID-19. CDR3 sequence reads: CASGRTGGIYEQYF. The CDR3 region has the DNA TGTGCCAGCGGGAGGACAGGGGGCATTTACGAGCAGTACTTC.